Following are 13 T cell receptor beta chains from one sample sequenced in a study of T cell responses to AZD1222 COVID-19 vaccine. Method: immunoSEQ multiplex PCR; TCRdb's copy keeps in-frame clones and lacks some. The sample includes roughly 150,000 clones, around nine tenths seen only once; the top ten take 1.5% to 2%. Specimen: peripheral blood, collected on day 0 of AZD1222 vaccination. These receptors all come from an adult in good health.

This rearrangement joins TRBV7-2 to TRBJ2-3, with TRBD2 identical over 16 bases. Germline loops: CDR1 SGHTA, CDR2 FQGNSA. The V gene end was trimmed by 7 bases and the J gene end by 2 bases; junction bases not matched to a gene: 6. This CDR3 has 17 residues. CDR3 loop: CASTEGLAGGITDTQYF. The CDR3 DNA reads TGTGCCAGCACCGAGGGACTAGCGGGGGGGATCACAGATACGCAGTATTTT. Combining the CDR3 with reference TRBV7-2 and TRBJ2-3 gives the whole variable domain GAGVSQSPSNKVTEKGKDVELRCDPISGHTALYWYRQSLGQGLEFLIYFQGNSAPDKSGLPSDRFSAERTGGSVSTLTIQRTQQEDSAVYLCASTEGLAGGITDTQYFGPGTRLTVL.

The chain links TRBV6-5 to TRBJ2-7; D uncertain. V gave up 2 bases and J gave up 3 bases, with 14 bases separating them. Germline CDR1 reads MNHEY; CDR2 reads SVGAGI. The length of the CDR3 is 15 residues. CDR3 in amino acids: CASSYGPFGRYEQYF. The CDR3 DNA reads TGTGCCAGCAGTTACGGGCCCTTCGGACGCTACGAGCAGTACTTC.

The chain employs TRBV10-3 and TRBJ2-1, with TRBD2 matching over 11 bases. Germline values: CDR1 ENHRY, CDR2 SYGVKD. V shed 3 bases, J shed 4 bases, and the junction held 14 bases outside the gene matches. The CDR3 totals 19 residues. The DNA for the CDR3 is TGTGCCATCAGTGAACCGAGAGGGGTAGCGGGAGGGGTATACAATGAGCAGTTCTTC. Residues: CAISEPRGVAGGVYNEQFF.

The gene calls are TRBV4-1 and TRBJ2-1; D gene uncertain. CDR3 length equals 15 residues. Germline V gene sequence: CDR1 MGHRA, CDR2 YSYEKL. The V end lost 2 bases, the J end lost 2 bases, and 10 bases lay between the germline ends. For the CDR3, the DNA is TGCGCCAGCAGCCAAACGGAGTACCCCTACAATGAGCAGTTCTTC. Its translation: CASSQTEYPYNEQFF.

This chain joins TRBV28 and TRBJ2-1, with 13 bases that match TRBD2. V was clipped by 5 bases and J by 4 bases; unmatched bases: 8. Germline V lookup: CDR1 MDHEN, CDR2 SYDVKM. The CDR3 is made up of 17 amino acids. The CDR3 sequence is CASSPTSGRALYNEQFF. The CDR3 region has the DNA TGTGCCAGCAGTCCCACTAGCGGGAGGGCCTTATACAATGAGCAGTTCTTC.

V is TRBV5-1 and J is TRBJ2-6; perhaps TRBD2 as D (7 bases). Germline CDR1 reads SGHRS; CDR2 reads YFSETQ. The CDR3 extends over 17 amino acids. The V end was cut by 1 base, the J end by 1 base, with 12 bases between. CDR3 in DNA: TGCGCCAGCAGCTTGCGCGGGGGCGCTTCTGGGGCCAACGTCCTGACTTTC. This encodes CASSLRGGASGANVLTF.

V gene TRBV3-1 (or the pseudogene TRBV3-2) combines with J gene TRBJ2-1; the match to TRBD2 covers 12 bases. Germline V lookup: CDR1 LGHDT, CDR2 YNNKEL (reference sequence). This CDR3 has 13 amino acids. The V segment lost 4 bases and the J segment 12 bases; nucleotides outside the gene matches: 4. In nucleotides, the CDR3 is TGTGCCAGCAGCCTTGGACTAGCGGGAACGCAGTTCTTC. Translating gives CASSLGLAGTQFF.

The chain uses TRBV2 and TRBJ1-5, with D maybe TRBD1 (6 bases). CDR1 and CDR2 (germline): SNHLY, FYNNEI. This CDR3 region has 14 residues. The V end lost 6 bases, the J end lost 5 bases, and 14 bases lay between the germline ends. CDR3 bases: TGTGCCAGCAGACCCGGGACACTTTATCAGCCCCAGCATTTT. Its translation is CASRPGTLYQPQHF.

V gene TRBV30 combines with J gene TRBJ2-7; 8 positions match TRBD1. The germline V gene encodes CDR1 GTSNPN and CDR2 SVGIG (reference sequence). The V and J ends lost 2 bases and 1 base, in that order; junction bases with no gene match: 13. This CDR3 is built from 17 residues. The CDR3 nucleotides are TGTGCCTGGAGTCCTCGATATTGGACAGGGAGATCCTACGAGCAGTACTTC. Amino acid sequence: CAWSPRYWTGRSYEQYF.

This chain connects TRBV5-6 to TRBJ1-3; D unclear. V was pared by 2 bases and J by 2 bases, with 8 bases between. The CDR3 runs to 14 residues. Germline CDR1 and CDR2: SGHDT and YYEEEE. The CDR3 spells CASSFGVTGNTIYF. DNA of the CDR3: TGTGCCAGCAGCTTCGGAGTAACTGGAAACACCATATATTTT.

The rearrangement uses TRBV3-1 (or the pseudogene TRBV3-2) and TRBJ1-5; D not certain. The CDR3 spans 13 residues. The germline V gene encodes CDR1 LGHDT and CDR2 YNNKEL (reference sequence). Trimming took off 3 bases at V and 2 bases at J, with 5 bases between the two ends. CDR3 DNA sequence: TGTGCCAGCAGCCATTCTGGCAATCAGCCCCAGCATTTT. It yields the protein CASSHSGNQPQHF.

The chain links TRBV7-9 to TRBJ2-1; D is perhaps TRBD2 (6 bases). Germline CDR1 reads SEHNR; CDR2 reads FQNEAQ (reference sequence). The CDR3 length is 15 residues. V lost 5 bases, J lost 0 bases, and 11 bases lay in between. The CDR3 DNA follows: TGTGCCAGCAGCGCGCGGGGTAGCTCCTACAATGAGCAGTTCTTC. Its translation: CASSARGSSYNEQFF.

The V and J genes are TRBV18 and TRBJ1-6; tentative D call: TRBD1 (5 bases). CDR1 is KGHSH, CDR2 LQKENI, per germline. Trimming cost V 2 bases and J 8 bases, with 13 bases left between them. The CDR3 sequence is 15 residues long. DNA of the CDR3: TGTGCCAGCTCACCAGGGGGAGGTCTTGATTCACCCCTCCACTTT. Amino acid sequence: CASSPGGGLDSPLHF.